The sequence of this T cell receptor beta chain was determined in a study of long-term antiretroviral therapy in people with HIV (dated by TCRdb to between 2021 and 2024). Looking at the study overall: The earliest samples were collected about a decade before the 2015 WHO recommendation for immediate ART, when ART was typically delayed until CD4 counts fell. Of the roughly 30 participants with HIV, more than 10 were female. This retrospective serial study examined whether starting ART and sustained HIV suppression were associated with changes in the composition and diversity of the TRB repertoire in peripheral blood. No cross-contamination during QIAcube processing turned up in test extractions that ran a monoclonal T-cell line alongside about 30 polyclonal samples. A total of under 250 cryopreserved PBMC samples were contributed to the cohort by 30 adults with confirmed HIV infection, with samples collected serially over a mean of 6 years (range 1-12). Beyond this particular receptor, the publication reports: Because PBMC availability was limited, only the TCR beta chain was sequenced, with no alpha chain pairing. Because pre-ART samples had limited cell numbers, profiling was done on unsorted PBMC rather than on sorted CD4+ and CD8+ T cells. Inferences about post-ART repertoire changes are limited because no data were available on ART adherence, viral resistance or therapy changes. The samples span the years 2004 to 2017, and the ART regimens used at that time may not be as effective as current regimens. Expanded TRB clones identified before ART initiation dominated the repertoire at all time points, although this dominance fluctuated and declined in many PLHIV after ART. Narrower CDR3 length ranges were observed in HIV repertoires than in controls, and an antigen-experienced repertoire with only a slight naive shift after ART was suggested by the network structure. Starting ART was linked to a significant rise in TRB diversity, yet even with long-term ART the diversity remained significantly lower than in transplant donor controls.

On this clone: Its cognate antigen has yet to be identified. The sample holds no much larger clone one base away, and base qualities are not on file.

Participants were included only if at least one PBMC sample before ART initiation and at least two post-ART samples were available. All participants with HIV were treated in the United States of America. Cryopreserved samples of 1-10 million PBMC were thawed and washed before DNA extraction. At the time of the earliest PBMC sample, participants with HIV were aged between about 20 and 54 years. Per participant, PBMC samples came from 1-4 timepoints prior to ART initiation and 2-8 timepoints following ART initiation, for a median of 7 samples. For every participant, serial HIV viral load, CD4+ T-cell count, ART history and demographic data were obtained. A Qiagen kit on a QIAcube was used to extract genomic DNA from unsorted PBMC, with samples processed in batches of 12. CDR1 and CDR2 are drawn from the germline V gene: SGDLS, YYNGEE. There are 14 amino acids in the CDR3, from cysteine to phenylalanine inclusive. Only the CDR3 DNA stays, 42 bases, in frame from base 1. The V end loses 3 bases and the J end loses 0 bases, and a stretch of 10 bases separates them.

The immunoSEQ hsTCRB v3.0 assay was used at survey level resolution for TRB variable region sequencing. A depth of about 40,000-55,000 T-cell genomes per sample was targeted for TRB sequencing. TRB libraries were pooled and sequenced on an Illumina MiSeq using a v3 150-cycle kit. On the authors' methods: Repertoire analysis ran in R within a reproducible Nextflow workflow covering QC, data transformation and analysis. LymphoSeq2, an R package for exploring AIRR-Seq data, was used to implement custom analyses. After excluding a handful of samples that yielded fewer than 5000 total TRB sequences, fewer than 200 HIV repertoires remained for analysis. Among the roughly 190 retained HIV repertoires, 55 to 65 were collected before ART initiation and 120 to 130 were collected after ART initiation. Repertoires were downsampled to 5000 TRB nucleotide sequences, with summary statistics averaged over 100 downsampling iterations. Only TRB sequences with CDR3 regions of at least seven amino acids were retained for analysis. Two measures captured diversity: a Shannon entropy-derived clonality score and the Gini coefficient. Repertoire networks linked the top 5000 CDR3 amino acid sequences whenever two sequences differed by an edit distance of one. Antigen specificity groups and MHC restriction were predicted for TRB CDR3 amino acid sequences with GLIPH2. To flag known associations with CMV, EBV, HIV or tissue antigens, CDR3 amino acid sequences were compared against VDJdb and McPAS-TCR. Pre-ART, post-ART and control groups were compared with Wilcoxon signed-rank tests and Holm-Bonferroni correction. The source is immuneACCESS, and TCRdb retained only in-frame sequences with V and J called. Part of the clones is not carried over; for the studies checked, unresolved V genes explain less than half of this, and the remainder is unexplained. The V and J calls and clone size were taken over from that table, and D and trimming were inferred from the DNA. This sample lists about 22,000 clones; around 84% were detected once. The top ten clones comprise less than 8.5% of the sample.

The rearranged chain carries TRBV9 and TRBJ2-7, with the D gene uncertain. The source of this sequence is a woman aged 25 to 39 with HIV. The sample here was unsorted PBMCs, taken 1.8 years before starting antiretroviral therapy. The nucleotide sequence is given as TGTGCCAGCAGCGCAGACGGATACTCCTACGAGCAGTACTTC. This codes for CASSADGYSYEQYF.